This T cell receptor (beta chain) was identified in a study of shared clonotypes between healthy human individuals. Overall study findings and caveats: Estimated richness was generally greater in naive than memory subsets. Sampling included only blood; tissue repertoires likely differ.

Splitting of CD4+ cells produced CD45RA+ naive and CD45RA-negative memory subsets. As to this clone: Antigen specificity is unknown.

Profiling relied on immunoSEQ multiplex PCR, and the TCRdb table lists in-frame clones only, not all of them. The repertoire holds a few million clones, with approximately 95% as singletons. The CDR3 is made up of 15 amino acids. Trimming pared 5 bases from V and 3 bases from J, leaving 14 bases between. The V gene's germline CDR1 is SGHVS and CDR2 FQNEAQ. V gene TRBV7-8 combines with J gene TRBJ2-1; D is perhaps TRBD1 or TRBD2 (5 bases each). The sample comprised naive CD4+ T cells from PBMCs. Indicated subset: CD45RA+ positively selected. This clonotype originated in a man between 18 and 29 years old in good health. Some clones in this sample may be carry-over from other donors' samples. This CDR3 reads CASSRWDGGYNEQFF. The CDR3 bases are TGTGCCAGCAGCCGCTGGGATGGGGGCTACAATGAGCAGTTCTTC.